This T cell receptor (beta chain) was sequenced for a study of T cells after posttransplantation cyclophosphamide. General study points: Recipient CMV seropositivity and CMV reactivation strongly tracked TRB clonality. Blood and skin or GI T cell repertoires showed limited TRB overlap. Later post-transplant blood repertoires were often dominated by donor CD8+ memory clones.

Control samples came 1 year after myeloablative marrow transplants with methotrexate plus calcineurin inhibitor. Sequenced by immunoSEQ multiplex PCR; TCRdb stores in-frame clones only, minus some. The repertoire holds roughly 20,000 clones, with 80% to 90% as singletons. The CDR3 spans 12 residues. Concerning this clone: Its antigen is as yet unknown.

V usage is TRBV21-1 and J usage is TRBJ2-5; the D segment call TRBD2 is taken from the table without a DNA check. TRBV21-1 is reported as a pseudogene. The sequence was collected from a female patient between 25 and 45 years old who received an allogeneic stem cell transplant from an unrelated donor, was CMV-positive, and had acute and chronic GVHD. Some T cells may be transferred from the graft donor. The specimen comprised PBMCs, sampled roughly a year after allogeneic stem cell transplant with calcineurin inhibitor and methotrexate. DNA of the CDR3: TGTGCCAGCCCAAGGAGGCGAGAGACCCAGTACTTC. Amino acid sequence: CASPRRRETQYF.